In this sample, the clone carrying this TCR beta chain turned up a few times. The antigen remains undetermined. These data are taken from a study of neurological immune-mediated disorders. Findings and caveats of the study: CDR3 amino acid sequences found in expanded clones were never shared across subjects, suggesting private repertoires in all groups.

The CDR3 sequence is 20 residues long. The ends lost 6 bases at V and 0 bases at J; junction bases unmatched: 17. Germline V gene lookup returns CDR1 SGHDN and CDR2 FVKESK. Template-switch 5'RACE cDNA synthesis added a 10-nucleotide unique molecular identifier. Over 160 million TCR-beta sequences from 15-18 subjects came from every sequencing run. TCRdb analysed the 5' RACE reads with MiXCR anew, one entry per CDR3 protein. The table lists roughly 44,000 distinct CDR3 sequences, 6% to 7% of them singletons. About a million sorted CD4+ or CD8+ T cells made each library. Sequencing used CD4+ T cells from blood. This TCR was sampled from a woman aged 40 to 50 in good health. J is TRBJ2-1 and V is TRBV14, with 10 nucleotides matching TRBD2. The CDR3 bases are TGTGCCAGCAGATACCCCGGACTAGCGGATCCTCGAGACTCCTACAATGAGCAGTTCTTC. Protein: CASRYPGLADPRDSYNEQFF.